This T cell receptor beta chain was identified in a study of tumor-infiltrating lymphocytes in localized non-small cell lung cancer. On the study more broadly: Tumor tissue and non-adjacent uninvolved lung came from each patient.

Turning to this clone: Its antigen is not identified.

Study findings and constraints: Higher tumor T cell infiltration than in uninvolved lung was supported by TCRbeta sequencing. Tumor T-cell fraction was not associated with recurrence-free survival. T-cell fraction did not differ between immunotypes IM1 and IM2.

The CDR3 contains 15 residues. Germline V gene lookup returns CDR1 MNHEY and CDR2 SMNVEV (reference sequence). Trimming took off 2 bases at V and 2 bases at J, with 13 bases between the two ends. Only in-frame clones appear in the TCRdb table, and some are missing; sequencing was by immunoSEQ multiplex PCR. The table has 23,000 or so clones, 50% to 70% seen once. Sequencing was performed on lung tumor tissue. This receptor was identified in a human donor with non-small cell lung cancer. The gene calls are TRBV27 and TRBJ2-7; D is unclear. The DNA for the CDR3 is TGTGCCAGCAGTTTAGGGCCAGGCCGCCCCTACGAGCAGTACTTC. Translated: CASSLGPGRPYEQYF.